The 8 T cell receptor beta chains listed next were all sequenced from one sample in a study of OX40 agonist ivuxolimab in advanced cancers. Here immunoSEQ multiplex PCR was the method, and the copy in TCRdb shows in-frame clones only, minus some. The sample has some 6,000 clones, 77% seen once; the top ten hold approximately 25%. The input for sequencing was CD4+ or CD8+ T cells sorted from blood, taken in a trial of the OX40 agonist ivuxolimab. The receptors here all came from an adult with an advanced solid tumor such as melanoma, head and neck, liver or kidney cancer.

The chain uses TRBV6-1 and TRBJ1-2; a weak D match, TRBD1 (5 bases). This CDR3 comprises 19 residues. CDR1 MNHNS and CDR2 SASEGT come from the germline V gene. Trimming removed 0 bases from V and 6 bases from J, with 26 bases in between. In nucleotides, the CDR3 is TGTGCCAGCAGTGAAGCGGTGGGGATGGGGCGCGATATGCGGGATGGCTACACCTTC. Amino acids: CASSEAVGMGRDMRDGYTF.

This chain links TRBV5-4 with TRBJ2-5; 12 bases align to TRBD2. This CDR3 spans 16 amino acids. The trim removed 0 bases at V and 5 bases at J, leaving 5 bases unmatched. CDR1 and CDR2 (germline): SGHNT, YYREEE (reference sequence). CDR3 protein: CASSLASGGAGETQYF. CDR3 nucleotides: TGTGCCAGCAGCTTGGCTAGCGGGGGGGCTGGGGAGACCCAGTACTTC.

The V gene is TRBV28, the J gene TRBJ1-5; no definite D call. Germline lookup yields CDR1 MDHEN and CDR2 SYDVKM. Trimming removed 6 bases at V and 4 bases at J, with 19 bases between. The CDR3 consists of 16 residues. CDR3 in DNA: TGTGCCAGCAGATACGGGCTGCAGGTGAGGAATCAGCCCCAGCATTTT. It specifies CASRYGLQVRNQPQHF.

This clone was seen a handful of times. The chain couples TRBV6-1 to TRBJ1-2; D gene unclear. Germline V CDR1 and CDR2: MNHNS, SASEGT. The CDR3 consists of 13 residues. Trimming removed 3 bases at V and 6 bases at J, with 11 bases between. CDR3 in amino acids: CASSDGGGHGYTF. The CDR3 nucleotides are TGTGCCAGCAGTGATGGAGGAGGGCATGGCTACACCTTC.

The chain combines TRBV5-8 with TRBJ1-1; 8 bases line up with TRBD1. CDR3 length equals 14 residues. V shed 4 bases, J shed 3 bases, and the junction held 5 bases outside the gene matches. From germline, CDR1 is SGHTS and CDR2 YDEGEE. CDR3 protein: CASSRWDRYTEAFF. In nucleotides, the CDR3 is TGTGCCAGCAGCCGATGGGACAGGTACACTGAAGCTTTCTTT.

The chain couples TRBV28 to TRBJ1-1; no reliable D call. Per the germline V gene, CDR1 is MDHEN and CDR2 is SYDVKM. Trimming took off 10 bases at V and 11 bases at J, with 14 bases between the two ends. The CDR3 covers 10 residues. The DNA of the CDR3 is TGTGCCACTCGTGAGGTGTGGGCTTTCTTT. Translating gives CATREVWAFF.

The CDR3 bases are TGTGCCAGCAGTTTAGGGGGCTACGAGCAGTACTTC. This gives the protein CASSLGGYEQYF. The chain is built from TRBV28 and TRBJ2-7; D is tentatively TRBD1 or TRBD2 (5 bases each). Germline CDR1 reads MDHEN; CDR2 reads SYDVKM. This CDR3 has 12 amino acids. V was pared by 2 bases and J by 3 bases, with 5 bases between.

The rearrangement links TRBV2 to TRBJ2-3; 9 bases agree with TRBD1. Germline values: CDR1 SNHLY, CDR2 FYNNEI. The CDR3 consists of 13 residues. Unmatched junction bases numbered 3, after V lost 10 bases and J lost 1 base. CDR3 in DNA: TGTGCCATCCGGGACAGGGGCACAGATACGCAGTATTTT. Amino acids: CAIRDRGTDTQYF.